This record looks at one T cell receptor (beta chain) sequence and its context. It has no known antigen specificity. No clone much larger than this one lies a single base away; base qualities are absent. The data were obtained in a study of cytomegalovirus exposure and HLA in healthy donors (dated by TCRdb to about 2017). Broadly, across the study: The roughly 670 repertoires of the first cohort and the 120 validation repertoires were produced on the same platform, according to a later analysis. The study was designed to test whether signatures of past pathogen exposure could be identified by cataloging public T cell receptors. A separate validation cohort of roughly 130 different subjects was used in addition to the roughly 670-subject first cohort. High-throughput TCR immunosequencing, statistical association of individual TCRs with disease status, and machine learning were combined to predict cytomegalovirus infection status.

The library was prepared using the immunoSEQ multiplex PCR assay. As for the original processing: A statistical classification framework was built to diagnose cytomegalovirus status from the catalog of TCR beta chain sequences. TCRdb limited this immuneACCESS table to in-frame rearrangements with V and J called. A share of clones is missing; checked studies link under half to unresolved V genes, and the rest is unexplained. V and J calls and clone size are copied from that table; D and trimming were computed from the DNA. Recorded for this sample are approximately 110,000 clones; 94% of them occurred a single time. Together, the top ten hold under 1.5% of the sample. What the research found in general, with its limitations: All 120 or so repertoires were used to score co-occurrence in the validation cohort in a later analysis, because that analysis had no HLA typing for the cohort. In both the original and validation cohorts, the classifier was reported to diagnose cytomegalovirus status with high specificity and sensitivity. While some public TCRs were present in many individuals, most TCR sequences turned up only very rarely across donors. In the study, 150 to 200 TCR beta chains were listed as associated with cytomegalovirus. In vitro tests confirmed that a few of the cytomegalovirus-associated TCR beta chains recognize cytomegalovirus antigens. Subsequent analysis determined that TCRs grouped into clusters in the first cohort also showed a tendency toward co-occurrence across the roughly 120 validation repertoires, and roughly 94% of cluster scores exceeded 0. It was suggested by the authors that the approach could potentially be generalized to other disease states and immunological phenotypes.

The CDR3 contains 14 residues, cysteine and phenylalanine counted. Only CDR3 DNA remains: 42 bases, in frame from the first base. From a lookup of the germline V gene (reference sequence), CDR1 and CDR2 are LNHDA and SQIVND. V ends up 5 bases short and J 6 bases short, with an unmatched junction base count of 9. The donors belonged to the validation cohort of approximately 130 subjects, which was separate from the approximately 700-subject first cohort. The TCR comes from a young woman in good health and CMV-seronegative. The rearranged chain carries TRBV19 and TRBJ1-2, with TRBD1 matching 7 junction bases. Sequencing input: PBMCs. The nucleotide sequence is TGTGCCAGTAGTGTCCCGGGACAGATCGATGGCTACACCTTC. It translates to CASSVPGQIDGYTF.